Included here is one T cell receptor (beta chain) sequence, with context. The CDR3 is 15 amino acids. Germline V CDR1 and CDR2: SEHNR, FQNEAQ (reference sequence). The V and J ends lost 7 bases and 3 bases, in that order; junction bases with no gene match: 11. The data originate from a study of CD8+ T cells in alopecia areata. Once RNA had been extracted, it was reverse transcribed into cDNA to act as the sequencing template. Profiled with immunoSEQ multiplex PCR; TCRdb holds only in-frame clones, not every one. The sample yields 180,000 or so clones, roughly 60% seen once. The sample in question was CD4+ T cells sorted from blood, obtained at week 0. The TCR was taken from a human donor with alopecia areata. V gene TRBV7-9 combines with J gene TRBJ1-1; 7 nucleotides align to TRBD1. The CDR3 protein is CASIDRAVGYTEAFF. The DNA for the CDR3 is TGTGCCAGCATCGACAGGGCGGTTGGGTACACTGAAGCTTTCTTT.